Listed below are T cell receptor beta chains from one sample, sequenced in a study of cytomegalovirus exposure and HLA in healthy donors. The assay was immunoSEQ multiplex PCR, and TCRdb's table has in-frame clones only and misses some. The sample features 45,000 to 55,000 clones, with approximately 10% in its top ten. The sequenced material came from PBMCs. The receptors here all came from a woman between 45 and 60 years old in good health and CMV-seropositive. CDR3s include the opening cysteine and the closing phenylalanine or tryptophan. The order of the fields is J gene, D gene, V gene, CDR3 DNA, CDR3 protein. D genes are given only for firm matches.

j_gene: TRBJ2-1
d_gene: TRBD2
v_gene: TRBV7-2
CDR3nt: TGTGCCAGCAGCTTATCTCGGGGGGGTAGCACGGTCAATGAGCAGTTCTTC
CDR3aa: CASSLSRGGSTVNEQFF

j_gene: TRBJ2-3
d_gene: .
v_gene: TRBV19
CDR3nt: TGTGCCAGTAGCTTCAGGGTCCTCACAGATACGCAGTATTTT
CDR3aa: CASSFRVLTDTQYF

j_gene: TRBJ2-7
d_gene: TRBD2
v_gene: TRBV7-9
CDR3nt: TGTGCCAGCAGCTTAGGGGGTTTGCGGGAGGCCCCCTACGAGCAGTACTTC
CDR3aa: CASSLGGLREAPYEQYF

j_gene: TRBJ2-7
d_gene: .
v_gene: TRBV5-1
CDR3nt: TGCGCCAGCAGCATCGACAGGCTATCCTACGAGCAGTACTTC
CDR3aa: CASSIDRLSYEQYF

j_gene: TRBJ1-3
d_gene: .
v_gene: TRBV4-3
CDR3nt: TGCGCCAGCAGCTCCGACAGGCCCTCTGGAAACACCATATATTTT
CDR3aa: CASSSDRPSGNTIYF

j_gene: TRBJ1-1
d_gene: TRBD1
v_gene: TRBV6-6
CDR3nt: TGTGCCAGCAGTCTAATACAGGGGTCGAGTGAAGCTTTCTTT
CDR3aa: CASSLIQGSSEAFF

j_gene: TRBJ1-1
d_gene: .
v_gene: TRBV9
CDR3nt: TGTGCCAGCAGCGTGTACAGGACTGAAGCTTTCTTT
CDR3aa: CASSVYRTEAFF

j_gene: TRBJ2-1
d_gene: TRBD2
v_gene: TRBV7-3
CDR3nt: TGTGCCAGCAGGCCGGGGGGGCATTACAATGAGCAGTTCTTC
CDR3aa: CASRPGGHYNEQFF

j_gene: TRBJ2-7
d_gene: TRBD2
v_gene: TRBV28
CDR3nt: TGTGCCAGCACCCACGATAGCGGGAGGGTGTACGAGCAGTACTTC
CDR3aa: CASTHDSGRVYEQYF

j_gene: TRBJ1-5
d_gene: .
v_gene: TRBV2
CDR3nt: TGTGCCAGCGGCATACACGGAGGGCGTCAGCCCCAGCATTTT
CDR3aa: CASGIHGGRQPQHF

j_gene: TRBJ2-7
d_gene: .
v_gene: TRBV7-9
CDR3nt: TGTGCCAGCAGCTTGCATCCGGAGGTCTACGAGCAGTACTTC
CDR3aa: CASSLHPEVYEQYF

j_gene: TRBJ1-3
d_gene: TRBD1
v_gene: TRBV28
CDR3nt: TGTGCCAGCAGTACAATGGGCGGGACAGGTGGAAACACCATATATTTT
CDR3aa: CASSTMGGTGGNTIYF

j_gene: TRBJ2-1
d_gene: .
v_gene: TRBV2
CDR3nt: TGTGCCAGCAGACCCACAGGCTTTGTTGAGCAGTTCTTC
CDR3aa: CASRPTGFVEQFF

j_gene: TRBJ2-2
d_gene: TRBD2
v_gene: TRBV7-2
CDR3nt: TGTGCCAGCAGCTTAGAAGCGCGGGGGGGCGGTGAGCTGTTTTTT
CDR3aa: CASSLEARGGGELFF

j_gene: TRBJ2-3
d_gene: .
v_gene: TRBV9
CDR3nt: TGTGCCAGCAGCGTAGCTCCGGGGTGGAGCACAGATACGCAGTATTTT
CDR3aa: CASSVAPGWSTDTQYF

j_gene: TRBJ1-2
d_gene: .
v_gene: TRBV6-4
CDR3nt: TGTGCCAGCCGGGGGGGGCGAGACTATGGCTACACCTTC
CDR3aa: CASRGGRDYGYTF

j_gene: TRBJ2-5
d_gene: TRBD2
v_gene: TRBV6-5
CDR3nt: TGTGCCAGCAGTTACTCTGCAGGGAAGCGGGAGCAGTACTTC
CDR3aa: CASSYSAGKREQYF

j_gene: TRBJ1-5
d_gene: .
v_gene: TRBV19
CDR3nt: TGTGCCAGTAGTATTCTCCAGGGACAGCCCCAGCATTTT
CDR3aa: CASSILQGQPQHF

j_gene: TRBJ2-2
d_gene: TRBD2
v_gene: TRBV5-6
CDR3nt: TGTGCCAGCAGTTGGACTAGCGGGAGGGCCCTCACCGGGGAGCTGTTTTTT
CDR3aa: CASSWTSGRALTGELFF

j_gene: TRBJ2-2
d_gene: .
v_gene: TRBV15
CDR3nt: TGTGCCACCAGCAGACGGGGTTACACCGGGGAGCTGTTTTTT
CDR3aa: CATSRRGYTGELFF

j_gene: TRBJ2-7
d_gene: TRBD1
v_gene: TRBV6-6
CDR3nt: TGTGCCAGCAAACGGACAGGAGCCTCCTACGAGCAGTACTTC
CDR3aa: CASKRTGASYEQYF

j_gene: TRBJ2-7
d_gene: TRBD1
v_gene: TRBV6-1
CDR3nt: TGTGCCAGCAGTGAGAACCCGGGACAGGGGTACTACGAGCAGTACTTC
CDR3aa: CASSENPGQGYYEQYF

j_gene: TRBJ2-7
d_gene: TRBD2
v_gene: TRBV7-9
CDR3nt: TGTGCCAGCAGCTTAGACAGTACAGCGGGAGGGCCAGTGCAGTACTTC
CDR3aa: CASSLDSTAGGPVQYF

j_gene: TRBJ1-3
d_gene: .
v_gene: TRBV5-1
CDR3nt: TGCGCCAGCAGCACACAGGGTCCCAGGAGCTCTGGAAACACCATATATTTT
CDR3aa: CASSTQGPRSSGNTIYF